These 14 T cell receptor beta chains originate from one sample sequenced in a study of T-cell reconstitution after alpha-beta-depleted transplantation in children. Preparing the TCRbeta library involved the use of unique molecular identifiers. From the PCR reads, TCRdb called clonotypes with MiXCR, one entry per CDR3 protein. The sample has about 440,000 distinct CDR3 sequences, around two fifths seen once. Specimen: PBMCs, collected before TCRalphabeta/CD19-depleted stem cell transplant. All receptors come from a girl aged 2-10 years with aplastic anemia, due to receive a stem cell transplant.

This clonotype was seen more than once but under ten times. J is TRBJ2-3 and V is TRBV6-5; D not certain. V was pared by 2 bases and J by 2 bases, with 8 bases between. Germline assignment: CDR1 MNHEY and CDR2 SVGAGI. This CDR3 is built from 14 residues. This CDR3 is CASSYVGFTDTQYF. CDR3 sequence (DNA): TGTGCCAGCAGTTACGTTGGATTCACAGATACGCAGTATTTT.

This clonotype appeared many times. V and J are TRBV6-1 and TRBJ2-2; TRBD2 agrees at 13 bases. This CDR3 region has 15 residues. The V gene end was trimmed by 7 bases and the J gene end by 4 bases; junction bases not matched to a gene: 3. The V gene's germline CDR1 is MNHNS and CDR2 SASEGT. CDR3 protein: CASTGTSGTTGELFF. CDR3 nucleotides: TGTGCCAGCACCGGGACTAGCGGGACCACCGGGGAGCTGTTTTTT.

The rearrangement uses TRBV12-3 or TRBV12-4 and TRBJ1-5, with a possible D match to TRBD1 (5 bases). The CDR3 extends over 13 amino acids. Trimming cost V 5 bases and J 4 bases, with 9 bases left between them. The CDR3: CASSRQTNQPQHF. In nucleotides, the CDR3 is TGTGCCAGCAGTCGACAGACTAATCAGCCCCAGCATTTT.

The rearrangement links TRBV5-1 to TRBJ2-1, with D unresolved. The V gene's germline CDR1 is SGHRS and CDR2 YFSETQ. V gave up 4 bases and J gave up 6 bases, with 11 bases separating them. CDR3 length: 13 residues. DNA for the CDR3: TGCGCCAGCAGCATTGACGCTGTCAATGAGCAGTTCTTC. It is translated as CASSIDAVNEQFF.

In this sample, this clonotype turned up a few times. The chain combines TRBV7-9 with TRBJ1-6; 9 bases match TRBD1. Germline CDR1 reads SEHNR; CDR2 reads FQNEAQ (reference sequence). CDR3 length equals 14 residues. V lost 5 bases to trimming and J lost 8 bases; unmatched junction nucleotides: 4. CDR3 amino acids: CASSPWTGDSPLHF. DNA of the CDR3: TGTGCCAGCAGCCCTTGGACAGGGGATTCACCCCTCCACTTT.

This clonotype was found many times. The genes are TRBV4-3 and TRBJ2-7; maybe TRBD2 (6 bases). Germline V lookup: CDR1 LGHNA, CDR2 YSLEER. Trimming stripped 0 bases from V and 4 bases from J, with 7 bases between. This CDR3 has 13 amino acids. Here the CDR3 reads CASSQDRGYEQYF. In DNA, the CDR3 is TGCGCCAGCAGCCAAGATCGGGGGTACGAGCAGTACTTC.

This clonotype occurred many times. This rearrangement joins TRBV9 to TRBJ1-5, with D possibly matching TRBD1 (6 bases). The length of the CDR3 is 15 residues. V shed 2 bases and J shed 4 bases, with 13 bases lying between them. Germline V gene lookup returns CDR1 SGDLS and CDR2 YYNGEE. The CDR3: CASSVGYRENQPQHF. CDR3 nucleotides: TGTGCCAGCAGCGTCGGCTACAGGGAGAATCAGCCCCAGCATTTT.

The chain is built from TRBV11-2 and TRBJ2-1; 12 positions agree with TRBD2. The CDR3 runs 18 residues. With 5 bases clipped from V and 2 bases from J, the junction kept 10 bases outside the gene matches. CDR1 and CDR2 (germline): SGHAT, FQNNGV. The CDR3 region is CASSPAPGLAGTYNEQFF. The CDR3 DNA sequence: TGTGCCAGCAGCCCCGCACCGGGACTAGCGGGTACCTACAATGAGCAGTTCTTC.

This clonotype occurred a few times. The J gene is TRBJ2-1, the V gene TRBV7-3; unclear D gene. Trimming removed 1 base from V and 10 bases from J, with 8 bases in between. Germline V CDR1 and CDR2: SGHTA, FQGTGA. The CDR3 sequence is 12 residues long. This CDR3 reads CASSLNGREQFF. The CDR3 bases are TGTGCCAGCAGCTTAAATGGCCGGGAGCAGTTCTTC.

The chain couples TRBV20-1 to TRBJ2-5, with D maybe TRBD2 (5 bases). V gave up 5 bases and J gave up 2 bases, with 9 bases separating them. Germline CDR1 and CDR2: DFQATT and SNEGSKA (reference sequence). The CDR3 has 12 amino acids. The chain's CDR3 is CSAEGLQETQYF. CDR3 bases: TGCAGTGCTGAGGGTCTTCAAGAGACCCAGTACTTC.

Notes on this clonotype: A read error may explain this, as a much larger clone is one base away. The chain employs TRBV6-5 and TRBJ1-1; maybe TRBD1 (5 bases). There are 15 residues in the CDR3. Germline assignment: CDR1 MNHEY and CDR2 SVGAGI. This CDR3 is CASSYSRQLNTEALF. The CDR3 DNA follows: TGTGCCAGCAGTTACTCGAGACAGTTGAACACTGAAGCTCTCTTT.

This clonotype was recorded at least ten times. Here the CDR3 reads CSASHSGNEQYF. In DNA form, the CDR3 reads TGCAGTGCTTCCCATAGCGGTAACGAGCAGTACTTC. The chain carries TRBV20-1 and TRBJ2-7; D is possibly TRBD2 (6 bases). The germline CDR1 and CDR2 sequences are DFQATT and SNEGSKA (reference sequence). The CDR3 length is 12 residues. V was pared by 5 bases and J by 5 bases, with 13 bases between.

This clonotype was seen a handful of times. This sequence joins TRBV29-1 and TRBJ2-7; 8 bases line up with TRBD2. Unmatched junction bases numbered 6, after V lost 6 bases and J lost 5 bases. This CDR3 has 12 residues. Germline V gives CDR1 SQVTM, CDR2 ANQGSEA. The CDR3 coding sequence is TGCAGCGTGGAGCGGGAGACAGACGAGCAGTACTTC. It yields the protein CSVERETDEQYF.

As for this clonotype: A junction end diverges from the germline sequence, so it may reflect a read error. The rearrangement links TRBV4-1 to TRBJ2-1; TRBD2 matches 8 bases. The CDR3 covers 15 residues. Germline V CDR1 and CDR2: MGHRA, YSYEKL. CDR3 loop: CASSKEQRGYNEQFF. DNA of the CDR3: TGCGCCAGCAGCAAAGAACAGCGGGGGTACAATGAGCAGTTCTTC.